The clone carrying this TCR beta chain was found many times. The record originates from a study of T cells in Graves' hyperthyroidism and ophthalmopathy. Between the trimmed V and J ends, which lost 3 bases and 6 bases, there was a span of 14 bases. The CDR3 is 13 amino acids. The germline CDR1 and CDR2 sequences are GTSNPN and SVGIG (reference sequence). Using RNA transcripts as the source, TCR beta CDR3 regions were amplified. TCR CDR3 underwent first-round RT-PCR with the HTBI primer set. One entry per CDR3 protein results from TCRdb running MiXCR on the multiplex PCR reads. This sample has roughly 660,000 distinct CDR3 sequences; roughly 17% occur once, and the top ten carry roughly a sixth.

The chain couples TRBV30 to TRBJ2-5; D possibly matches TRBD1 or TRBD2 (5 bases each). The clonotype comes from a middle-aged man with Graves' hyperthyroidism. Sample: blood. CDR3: CAWREEGQKTQYF. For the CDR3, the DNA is TGTGCCTGGAGAGAAGAGGGGCAAAAGACCCAGTACTTC.